These 14 T cell receptor beta chains were sequenced from one sample in a study of ipilimumab plus nivolumab after autologous stem cell transplantation. The method was immunoSEQ multiplex PCR; TCRdb's version includes in-frame clones alone and lacks a portion of them. The sample lists 500 to 650 clones; 74% were seen once. This specimen was PBMCs, taken in a trial of ipilimumab plus nivolumab as post-transplant consolidation. These receptors came from a male donor with diffuse large B-cell lymphoma.

This clone is judged hyperexpanded. This chain links TRBV27 with TRBJ1-2, with TRBD1 matching 10 bases. The J segment lost 6 bases and the V segment lost 5 bases, leaving 9 bases of the junction unmatched. Looked up from germline, CDR1 is MNHEY and CDR2 is SMNVEV (reference sequence). This CDR3 region has 15 residues. CDR3 protein: CASSQWTGGEDGYTF. CDR3 nucleotide sequence: TGTGCCAGCAGTCAATGGACAGGGGGAGAGGATGGCTACACCTTC.

This chain joins TRBV5-1 and TRBJ1-1; perhaps TRBD1 as D (5 bases). The length of the CDR3 is 15 residues. Germline V lookup: CDR1 SGHRS, CDR2 YFSETQ. V lost 4 bases and J lost 1, with 14 bases in between. The DNA for the CDR3 is TGCGCCAGCAGCCTTAGAAGAGGACAGAACACTGAAGCTTTCTTT. Its protein is CASSLRRGQNTEAFF.

The CDR3 nucleotides are TGTGCCAGCAGTGAAGGGTCGAGTTACACCGGGGAGCTGTTTTTT. Translation gives CASSEGSSYTGELFF. V and J are TRBV2 and TRBJ2-2; D is ambiguous. Trimming removed 1 base at V and 3 bases at J, with 9 bases between. The CDR3 consists of 15 residues. Germline V CDR1 and CDR2: SNHLY, FYNNEI.

This chain joins TRBV28 and TRBJ2-7, with TRBD1 matching 8 bases. V trimming: 6 bases; J trimming: 5 bases; junction bases outside the gene matches: 9. The CDR3 runs to 14 residues. Germline V gene data show CDR1 as MDHEN and CDR2 as SYDVKM. The chain's CDR3 is CASRGPGQADEQYF. CDR3 sequence (DNA): TGTGCCAGCAGGGGACCGGGACAGGCCGACGAGCAGTACTTC. Full variable domain (rest looked up from reference TRBV28 and TRBJ2-7): DVKVTQSSRYLVKRTGEKVFLECVQDMDHENMFWYRQDPGLGLRLIYFSYDVKMKEKGDIPEGYSVSREKKERFSLILESASTNQTSMYLCASRGPGQADEQYFGPGTRLTVT.

J is TRBJ2-7 and V is TRBV6-5, with D perhaps TRBD2 (5 bases). V lost 8 bases to trimming and J lost 6 bases, with 11 bases between them. This CDR3 region has 11 residues. CDR1 and CDR2 from the germline V gene are MNHEY and SVGAGI. This CDR3 is CASSTRSEQYF. The CDR3 DNA sequence: TGTGCCAGCTCAACTAGATCCGAGCAGTACTTC.

This clone occurred a few times. The V and J genes are TRBV6-5 and TRBJ2-7, with no clear D. Trimming removed 2 bases at V and 4 bases at J, with 15 bases between. Germline CDR1 is MNHEY and CDR2 is SVGAGI. The CDR3 has 15 amino acids. CDR3 sequence: CASSYEPSRRYEQYF. DNA of the CDR3: TGTGCCAGCAGTTACGAACCAAGTCGGAGATACGAGCAGTACTTC.

CDR3 nucleotides: TGTGCCAGCAGCCCGGCGGTGGGGGGGGGCTCCTACGAGCAGTACTTC. It yields the protein CASSPAVGGGSYEQYF. The chain links TRBV7-2 to TRBJ2-7, with 7 bases that match TRBD2. The length of the CDR3 is 16 residues. V lost 5 bases to trimming and J lost 0 bases; unmatched junction nucleotides: 10. CDR1 is SGHTA and CDR2 is FQGNSA in the germline V gene.

V is TRBV29-1 and J is TRBJ1-1; tentative D call: TRBD1 (5 bases). The CDR3 covers 13 residues. Germline lookup yields CDR1 SQVTM and CDR2 ANQGSEA. V was cut by 4 bases and J by 1 base, with 10 bases left in between. The CDR3 sequence is CSVGIGQNTEAFF. The DNA of the CDR3 is TGCAGCGTTGGCATAGGACAGAACACTGAAGCTTTCTTT.

By proportion, this clone is large. The rearrangement uses TRBV5-1 and TRBJ2-7; D gene uncertain. This CDR3 region has 13 residues. V dropped 0 bases and J dropped 7 bases, with 11 bases sitting between them. Germline V gene sequence: CDR1 SGHRS, CDR2 YFSETQ. CDR3 region: CASSLESSQEQYF. CDR3 sequence (DNA): TGCGCCAGCAGCTTGGAGTCTAGTCAGGAGCAGTACTTC.

The V call is TRBV7-9, the J call TRBJ2-5; tentative D call: TRBD2 (6 bases). Trimming cost V 7 bases and J 2 bases, with 14 bases left between them. The germline V gene encodes CDR1 SEHNR and CDR2 FQNEAQ (reference sequence). This CDR3 spans 14 amino acids. DNA for the CDR3: TGTGCCAGCATCGGGGGTGGCTTTCAAGAGACCCAGTACTTC. Translating gives CASIGGGFQETQYF.

The chain has TRBV21-1 and TRBJ2-5. TRBV21-1 corresponds to a pseudogene. CDR3 length: 15 residues. CDR3 DNA sequence: TGTGCCAGCAGCAAAAGTATGGAGCTCAGGGAGACCCAGTACTTC. It is translated as CASSKSMELRETQYF.

The chain carries TRBV9 and TRBJ1-1; unclear D gene. Germline-derived CDR1 and CDR2 are SGDLS and YYNGEE. The V end lost 3 bases, the J end lost 1 base, and 10 bases lay between the germline ends. This CDR3 region has 14 residues. The chain's CDR3 is CASSARAANTEAFF. The CDR3 region has the DNA TGTGCCAGCAGCGCCCGGGCGGCGAACACTGAAGCTTTCTTT.

Remarks on this clone: The junction departs from the called germline gene at one end, perhaps through a read error. The V call is TRBV5-4, the J call TRBJ1-5; 7 bases align to TRBD1. In germline, CDR1 is SGHNT, CDR2 YYREEE (reference sequence). The CDR3 length is 15 residues. In DNA, the CDR3 is TGTGCCAGCAGTTTGGCAGGGGGGTTTGATCAGCCCCAGCATTTT. This translates into CASSLAGGFDQPQHF.

This clone was recorded a few times. The rearrangement uses TRBV9 and TRBJ2-6; unclear D gene. Trimming stripped 2 bases from V and 0 bases from J, with 3 bases between. Germline V gene sequence: CDR1 SGDLS, CDR2 YYNGEE. This CDR3 is built from 14 residues. The CDR3 nucleotides are TGTGCCAGCAGCGTTAACTCTGGGGCCAACGTCCTGACTTTC. Residues: CASSVNSGANVLTF.